This T cell receptor (beta chain) was obtained from a study of T-cell reconstitution after alpha-beta-depleted transplantation in children. For TCRbeta, the library was prepared with unique molecular identifiers. TCRdb reanalysed the PCR reads using MiXCR and keeps one entry per CDR3 protein. The sample holds nearly 550,000 distinct CDR3 sequences, 18% seen once. V lost 4 bases, J lost 4 bases, and 11 bases stayed unmatched. The CDR3 consists of 16 residues. CDR1 SGDLS and CDR2 YYNGEE come from the germline V gene. This sequence was found in a human donor who donated a stem cell graft to a child with acute lymphoblastic leukemia. Sequenced here: PBMCs from the stem cell graft donor, sampled from the stem cell graft. The chain links TRBV9 to TRBJ2-1, with 7 positions matching TRBD1. In DNA form, the CDR3 reads TGTGCCAGCAGCCCCCCCCAACAGGGGCTTTACAATGAGCAGTTCTTC. Translated, it gives CASSPPQQGLYNEQFF.